Listed below are T cell receptor beta chains from one sample, sequenced in a study of read filtering for tumor transcriptome and immune sequencing. TCRdb itself ran the reads through MiXCR, one entry per CDR3 protein. The sample lists tens of thousands of distinct CDR3 sequences; roughly 18% were seen once. Sequencing was done on a sample of a population of CD138-negative cells sorted from bone marrow. Every receptor here comes from a donor at least 40 years old with multiple myeloma. Both conserved end residues are part of each CDR3. The order of the fields is clone size, CDR3 length, V gene, J gene, D gene, CDR3 DNA, CDR3 protein. The D gene is left open where the match is weak. Expanded clones get a size class; other rows say once, few or many, or leave the size out.

many	13	TRBV24-1	TRBJ2-3	TRBD1	TGTGCCACCAGTGAACAGGGGATTCCGACGCAGTATTTT	CATSEQGIPTQYF
few	15	TRBV11-1	TRBJ2-7	TRBD2	TGTGCCAGCAGCTCGGGACTAGCGGCCGCGTACGAGCAGTACTTC	CASSSGLAAAYEQYF
many	12	TRBV29-1	TRBJ2-1	.	TGCAGCGACAAAAAGAGATCGGATGAGCAGTTCTTC	CSDKKRSDEQFF
.	11	TRBV2	TRBJ2-2	.	TGTGCCAGTGGGGATCCCGGGGAGCTGTTTTTT	CASGDPGELFF
many	13	TRBV29-1	TRBJ2-3	.	TGCAGCGCCGACACACAACTTACAGATACGCAGTATTTT	CSADTQLTDTQYF
many	18	TRBV21-1	TRBJ1-5	.	TGTGCCAGCAGCAAAGAGATTCCGGAGTCAAAGAGCAATCAGCCCCAGCATTTT	CASSKEIPESKSNQPQHF
many	14	TRBV7-9	TRBJ2-1	.	TGTGCCAGCACCAAACGGGCGACCTACAATGAGCAGTTCTTC	CASTKRATYNEQFF
.	13	TRBV7-9	TRBJ2-3	TRBD1	TGTGCCAGCAGCCTGGGGACAGGGGATACGCAGTATTTT	CASSLGTGDTQYF
.	12	TRBV29-1	TRBJ2-1	.	TGCAGCGTTGAGCGGGGTGCCGATGAGCAGTTCTTC	CSVERGADEQFF
.	15	TRBV4-1	TRBJ2-7	TRBD1	TGCGCCAGCAGCCAGATGGGACAGGCGAGCTACGAGCAGTACTTC	CASSQMGQASYEQYF
many	14	TRBV12-3/TRBV12-4	TRBJ2-5	.	TGTGCCAGCAGTTCAGGGGTGGCTCAAGAGACCCAGTACTTC	CASSSGVAQETQYF
many	16	TRBV3-1	TRBJ2-7	TRBD2	TGTGCCAGCAGCCAAGATTTGCTAGCGGGGAACTACGAGCAGTACTTC	CASSQDLLAGNYEQYF
many	15	TRBV5-1	TRBJ1-4	.	TGCGCCAGCAGCTTTTTAGGGACAACTAATGAAAAACTGTTTTTT	CASSFLGTTNEKLFF
many	11	TRBV24-1	TRBJ1-1	.	TGTGCCACCAGTGCCGGGGCGGAAGCTTTCTTT	CATSAGAEAFF
.	13	TRBV20-1	TRBJ2-5	.	TGCAGTGCTAGAGATCGAAGGGCAGAGACCCAGTACTTC	CSARDRRAETQYF
.	19	TRBV19	TRBJ2-2	TRBD2	TGTGCCAGTAACCCCGGGACTAGCGGGAGGGCCGCGAACACCGGGGAGCTGTTTTTT	CASNPGTSGRAANTGELFF
few	14	TRBV9	TRBJ2-1	TRBD2	TGTGCCAGCGCCGGGACTAGTTTCTACAATGAGCAGTTCTTC	CASAGTSFYNEQFF
many	14	TRBV19	TRBJ2-2	.	TGTGCCAGCAGTCAGTTAATGTTGACCGGGGAGCTGTTTTTT	CASSQLMLTGELFF
many	14	TRBV30	TRBJ2-1	.	TGTGCCTGCCAATACTCGGCTACCTACAATGAGCAGTTCTTC	CACQYSATYNEQFF
many	15	TRBV30	TRBJ1-2	.	TGTGCCTGGAGCGCTGGTCTAATCTGGGTCTATGGCTACACCTTC	CAWSAGLIWVYGYTF
many	14	TRBV29-1	TRBJ2-6	.	TGCAGCGTTGAGTGGTTTGCTGGGGCCAACGTCCTGACTTTC	CSVEWFAGANVLTF
.	14	TRBV20-1	TRBJ1-1	TRBD1	TGCAGTGCTAGGGCCGGGACAGTGAACACTGAAGCTTTCTTT	CSARAGTVNTEAFF
once	15	TRBV20-1	TRBJ2-1	.	TGCAGTGCCCAAGTAGCAGAGAGCTCCTTCAATGAGCAGTTCTTC	CSAQVAESSFNEQFF
many	17	TRBV5-1	TRBJ2-5	TRBD2	TGCGCCAGCAGCTCCCCGGTGGCGGGAGGGCCTAGAGAGACCCAGTACTTC	CASSSPVAGGPRETQYF
medium-sized	19	TRBV24-1	TRBJ2-6	TRBD1	TGTGCCACCAGTGATTCCTCCGGACAGGGGAACGCTGGGGCCAACGTCCTGACTTTC	CATSDSSGQGNAGANVLTF
many	15	TRBV7-9	TRBJ2-1	.	TGTGCCAGCAGACTAGGACGGAGCTCCTACAATGAGCAGTTCTTC	CASRLGRSSYNEQFF
few	15	TRBV11-2	TRBJ1-5	.	TGTGCCAGCAGCTTAGATAAAACGTCAGGCCAGCCCCAGCATTTT	CASSLDKTSGQPQHF
.	15	TRBV29-1	TRBJ2-1	TRBD2	TGCAGCGTCATGAAAGGGACTAGCGGGAAATATGAGCAGTTTTTC	CSVMKGTSGKYEQFF
.	15	TRBV20-1	TRBJ2-1	.	TGCAGTGCTAGAGAACGGGAGCATGCCTACAATGAGCAGTTCTTC	CSAREREHAYNEQFF
many	16	TRBV9	TRBJ2-1	TRBD2	TGTGCCAGCAGCGTAGTTAGCGGGGGCCCCTACAATGAGCAGTTCTTC	CASSVVSGGPYNEQFF
many	14	TRBV7-6	TRBJ2-5	.	TGTGCCAGCAGCTTAGGGGTCTCGGAAGAGACCCAGTACTTC	CASSLGVSEETQYF
many	15	TRBV12-3/TRBV12-4	TRBJ2-7	.	TGTGCCAGCAGTCAATTGTGGGCGGGGACCTACGAGCAGTACTTC	CASSQLWAGTYEQYF
.	12	TRBV9	TRBJ1-3	.	TGTGCCAGCAGCGTAGTCGGAAACACCATATATTTT	CASSVVGNTIYF
few	13	TRBV10-1	TRBJ2-3	.	TGCGCCAGCAGTGTAGACCCCACAGATACGCAGTATTTT	CASSVDPTDTQYF
many	18	TRBV5-6	TRBJ2-3	TRBD1	TGTGCCAGCAGCTTAGGGACAGGGGACGCGATTTTCACAGATACGCAGTATTTT	CASSLGTGDAIFTDTQYF
many	12	TRBV9	TRBJ2-3	.	TGTGCCAGCAGCCCCCTGCGGGATACGCAGTATTTT	CASSPLRDTQYF
medium-sized	15	TRBV10-1	TRBJ2-7	.	TGCGCCAGCAGTGTGGGGACGGCGAGCTCCTACGAGCAGTACTTC	CASSVGTASSYEQYF
many	14	TRBV5-1	TRBJ2-1	TRBD1	TGCGCCAGCAGCTCGCTAACAGGGGATCATGAGCAGTTCTTC	CASSSLTGDHEQFF
.	15	TRBV6-2/TRBV6-3	TRBJ2-7	TRBD2	TGTGCCAGCACCCCCCCGCTAGCGGGAGTAGACGAGCAGTACTTC	CASTPPLAGVDEQYF
few	11	TRBV10-3	TRBJ2-2	.	TGTGCCATCATGGCCAGCGGGGAGCTGTTTTTT	CAIMASGELFF